By share, the clone carrying this T cell receptor (beta chain) ranks as medium-sized (0.01 to 0.1%). No antigen is known for it. The source of the sample is a study of vaccination and CD4 T cells after COVID-19. With the Oncomine TCR Beta short-read assay, DNA from cultured CD4+ T cells was sequenced. TCRdb re-analysed the PCR reads in MiXCR, keeping a single row per CDR3 protein. The table lists about 14,000 distinct CDR3 sequences, around 56% of them singletons, with 10% to 15% in the top ten. Germline V gives CDR1 LNHDA, CDR2 SQIVND (reference sequence). The CDR3 extends over 15 amino acids. Trimming removed 1 base at V and 2 bases at J, with 10 bases between. Described treatment: approximately 11-day PBMC culture with coronavirus spike peptide pools or control peptides (ViraFEST assay).

The specimen was CD4+ T cells from blood, cultured in vitro. The chain carries TRBV19 and TRBJ2-3, with D possibly being TRBD2 (6 bases). The TCR was taken from a human donor who had recovered from COVID-19. This chain's CDR3 is CASSIGWEATDTQYF. The CDR3 DNA reads TGTGCCAGTAGTATAGGCTGGGAGGCCACAGATACGCAGTATTTT.